These T cell receptor beta chains were read from a single sample in a study of prognosis after radiotherapy for stage I lung cancer. TCRdb itself ran the multiplex PCR reads through MiXCR, one entry per CDR3 protein. The sample lists about 25,000 distinct CDR3 sequences, around 36% occurring once. This specimen was PBMCs, taken before or after stereotactic body radiation therapy (not recorded which). These TCRs come from a donor over 45 with non-small cell lung cancer. CDR3s include the opening cysteine and the closing phenylalanine or tryptophan. The order of the fields is CDR3 protein, CDR3 DNA, D gene, V gene, J gene, clone size. A D gene is named only where the DNA matches it firmly. Clone size is shown for a subset of rows, as once, few, many or a class of expanded clone.

CDR3: CASRDRVNTEAFF; DNA: TGTGCCAGCAGGGACAGAGTGAACACTGAAGCTTTCTTT; D: NA; V: TRBV6-1; J: TRBJ1-1; size: many
CDR3: CASRPTGGYGYTF; DNA: TGTGCCAGCAGGCCCACAGGGGGCTATGGCTACACCTTC; D: TRBD1; V: TRBV6-1; J: TRBJ1-2; size: many
CDR3: CASSLDQERETDTQYF; DNA: TGTGCCAGCAGCTTAGATCAGGAGCGGGAGACGGATACGCAGTATTTT; D: TRBD2; V: TRBV11-2; J: TRBJ2-3; size: many
CDR3: CASSTSGLGETQYF; DNA: NA; D: NA; V: TRBV6-2/TRBV6-3; J: TRBJ2-5; size: many
CDR3: CASSPRQAEAFF; DNA: TGTGCCAGCTCACCAAGACAGGCTGAAGCTTTCTTT; D: NA; V: TRBV18; J: TRBJ1-1; size: many
CDR3: CASSPDRGTEAFF; DNA: TGTGCCAGCAGCCCGGACAGGGGCACTGAAGCTTTCTTT; D: TRBD1; V: TRBV5-6; J: TRBJ1-1; size: NA
CDR3: CSVEPASRGEQYF; DNA: TGCAGCGTTGAGCCCGCCAGCCGCGGGGAGCAGTACTTC; D: NA; V: TRBV29-1; J: TRBJ2-7; size: many
CDR3: CASSLFGGRSDDQYF; DNA: TGCGCCAGCAGCTTGTTTGGCGGGAGATCTGACGATCAGTACTTT; D: NA; V: TRBV5-1; J: TRBJ1-1; size: NA
CDR3: CASSLARLGNTGELFF; DNA: TGTGCCAGCAGCTTAGCGCGACTAGGAAACACCGGGGAGCTGTTTTTT; D: NA; V: TRBV7-9; J: TRBJ2-2; size: many
CDR3: CASSYGVDYGYTF; DNA: TGTGCCAGCAGTTACGGGGTCGACTATGGCTACACCTTC; D: NA; V: TRBV6-5; J: TRBJ1-2; size: medium-sized
CDR3: CASAASNEQFF; DNA: TGTGCCAGCGCGGCTAGCAATGAGCAGTTCTTC; D: NA; V: TRBV6-1; J: TRBJ2-1; size: NA
CDR3: CASSTASYYGYTF; DNA: TGTGCCAGCAGCACCGCCTCGTACTATGGCTACACCTTC; D: NA; V: TRBV6-1; J: TRBJ1-2; size: many
CDR3: CASSLDSFSGANVLTF; DNA: TGTGCCAGCAGCTTAGACAGCTTCTCTGGGGCCAACGTCCTGACTTTC; D: NA; V: TRBV11-3; J: TRBJ2-6; size: many
CDR3: CASSFGRDYGYTF; DNA: TGTGCCAGCAGTTTCGGCAGGGACTATGGCTACACCTTC; D: NA; V: TRBV28; J: TRBJ1-2; size: many
CDR3: CASSIAASSYNEQFF; DNA: TGTGCCAGCAGCATAGCGGCCAGCTCCTACAATGAGCAGTTCTTC; D: NA; V: TRBV5-4; J: TRBJ2-1; size: once
CDR3: CASISNEGGGGYTF; DNA: TGTGCCAGCATCTCCAATGAAGGGGGCGGTGGCTACACCTTC; D: TRBD1; V: TRBV6-1; J: TRBJ1-2; size: NA
CDR3: CASSISGTSGISSYNEQFF; DNA: TGTGCCAGTAGTATATCCGGGACTAGCGGTATTAGCTCCTACAATGAGCAGTTCTTC; D: TRBD2; V: TRBV19; J: TRBJ2-1; size: NA
CDR3: CASSTSQDASGNTIYF; DNA: TGTGCCAGTAGTACTTCACAGGACGCCTCTGGAAACACCATATATTTT; D: NA; V: TRBV19; J: TRBJ1-3; size: once
CDR3: CASSRYVTNTGELFF; DNA: TGTGCCAGCAGCCGCTATGTAACGAACACCGGGGAGCTGTTTTTT; D: NA; V: TRBV28; J: TRBJ2-2; size: many
CDR3: CATSRGFLGANTEAFF; DNA: TGTGCCACCAGCAGAGGCTTCTTGGGAGCGAACACTGAAGCTTTCTTT; D: NA; V: TRBV15; J: TRBJ1-1; size: many
CDR3: CASSFWDSKGYTF; DNA: TGCGCCAGCAGCTTTTGGGACAGCAAGGGCTACACCTTC; D: TRBD1; V: TRBV5-1; J: TRBJ1-2; size: NA
CDR3: CASSLAGAKNIQYF; DNA: TGTGCCAGCAGCTTGGCGGGAGCCAAAAACATTCAGTACTTC; D: NA; V: TRBV5-5; J: TRBJ2-4; size: NA
CDR3: CSAREADSGANVLTF; DNA: TGCAGTGCTAGAGAAGCAGACTCTGGGGCCAACGTCCTGACTTTC; D: NA; V: TRBV20-1; J: TRBJ2-6; size: many
CDR3: CASRLAGGAIGNEQFF; DNA: TGTGCCAGCAGGCTCGCAGGGGGGGCTATAGGCAATGAGCAGTTCTTC; D: NA; V: TRBV6-1; J: TRBJ2-1; size: NA
CDR3: CASSPPLKLGELFF; DNA: TGTGCCAGCAGTCCCCCCCTTAAGCTCGGGGAGCTGTTTTTT; D: NA; V: TRBV12-3/TRBV12-4; J: TRBJ2-2; size: NA
CDR3: CASTIGLAQETQYF; DNA: TGTGCCAGCACAATCGGACTAGCGCAAGAGACCCAGTACTTC; D: TRBD2; V: TRBV7-2; J: TRBJ2-5; size: many
CDR3: CSARDPTSGGASTDTQYF; DNA: TGCAGTGCTAGAGATCCGACTAGCGGTGGGGCTAGCACAGATACGCAGTATTTT; D: TRBD2; V: TRBV20-1; J: TRBJ2-3; size: many
CDR3: CASGGPGVLNEQFF; DNA: TGTGCCAGCGGAGGACCAGGGGTCCTAAATGAGCAGTTCTTC; D: NA; V: TRBV12-3/TRBV12-4; J: TRBJ2-1; size: once
CDR3: CAIRGLADNEQFF; DNA: TGTGCCATCAGGGGACTAGCGGACAATGAGCAGTTCTTC; D: TRBD2; V: TRBV10-3; J: TRBJ2-1; size: many
CDR3: CATSRDVAEPYNEQFF; DNA: TGTGCCACCAGCAGAGATGTGGCGGAACCCTACAATGAGCAGTTCTTC; D: NA; V: TRBV15; J: TRBJ2-1; size: NA
CDR3: CASSQDQSTTNEKLFF; DNA: TGTGCCAGCAGCCAAGATCAGTCCACAACTAATGAAAAACTGTTTTTT; D: NA; V: TRBV4-2; J: TRBJ1-4; size: many
CDR3: CASSLRLAGGPPYNEQFF; DNA: TGTGCCAGCAGTTTAAGGCTAGCGGGAGGGCCACCCTACAATGAGCAGTTCTTC; D: TRBD2; V: TRBV28; J: TRBJ2-1; size: NA
CDR3: CASTHHPGELAPYNEQFF; DNA: TGTGCCAGCACACATCACCCAGGAGAACTAGCGCCCTACAATGAGCAGTTCTTC; D: TRBD2; V: TRBV7-3; J: TRBJ2-1; size: many
CDR3: CASSRVSSGNTIYF; DNA: TGTGCCAGCAGTCGGGTGAGCTCTGGAAACACCATATATTTT; D: NA; V: TRBV6-1; J: TRBJ1-3; size: many
CDR3: CASSSGTDEQYF; DNA: TGTGCCAGCAGTTCAGGGACAGACGAGCAGTACTTC; D: TRBD1; V: TRBV28; J: TRBJ2-7; size: many
CDR3: CAISGQGAINGYTF; DNA: TGTGCCATCAGTGGACAGGGGGCGATCAATGGCTACACCTTC; D: TRBD1; V: TRBV10-3; J: TRBJ1-2; size: many
CDR3: CASTSPGVTYEQYF; DNA: TGCGCCAGCACTAGCCCTGGGGTCACCTACGAGCAGTACTTC; D: NA; V: TRBV5-1; J: TRBJ2-7; size: many
CDR3: CASSLRGGTSGNTIYF; DNA: TGTGCCAGCAGTTTGAGGGGCGGCACATCTGGAAACACCATATATTTT; D: NA; V: TRBV6-9; J: TRBJ1-3; size: NA
CDR3: CASSEDDQPRRPQHF; DNA: TGTGCCAGCAGTGAAGATGACCAACCCAGGCGGCCCCAGCATTTT; D: NA; V: TRBV2; J: TRBJ1-5; size: many
CDR3: CASRVDGANVLTF; DNA: TGTGCCAGCAGGGTGGACGGGGCCAACGTCCTGACTTTC; D: NA; V: TRBV28; J: TRBJ2-6; size: many
CDR3: CASSEQGLGGYTF; DNA: TGTGCCAGCAGTGAACAGGGGTTAGGTGGCTACACCTTC; D: NA; V: TRBV2; J: TRBJ1-2; size: NA
CDR3: CASTLRREGETQYF; DNA: TGTGCCAGCACCCTACGTAGGGAGGGAGAGACCCAGTACTTC; D: TRBD2; V: TRBV6-1; J: TRBJ2-5; size: NA
CDR3: CASSYLDRGTNEKLFF; DNA: TGTGCCAGCAGTTACTTGGACAGGGGAACTAATGAAAAACTGTTTTTT; D: TRBD1; V: TRBV6-5; J: TRBJ1-4; size: many
CDR3: CASSLAAGGLGEQYF; DNA: TGCGCCAGCAGCTTGGCGGCGGGAGGGCTTGGCGAGCAGTACTTC; D: TRBD2; V: TRBV5-1; J: TRBJ2-7; size: many
CDR3: CSASIRGRAAYEQYF; DNA: TGCAGTGCTAGTATACGCGGGAGGGCCGCCTACGAGCAGTACTTC; D: TRBD2; V: TRBV20-1; J: TRBJ2-7; size: many
CDR3: CAWALRVESEQYF; DNA: TGTGCCTGGGCGCTTCGAGTGGAATCCGAGCAGTACTTC; D: NA; V: TRBV30; J: TRBJ2-7; size: many
CDR3: CASSLPQGLNYGYTF; DNA: TGTGCCAGCAGTTTACCACAGGGTTTGAACTATGGCTACACCTTC; D: NA; V: TRBV6-5; J: TRBJ1-2; size: many
CDR3: CASSLSTGEQYF; DNA: TGTGCCAGCAGCCTCTCCACGGGAGAGCAGTACTTC; D: NA; V: TRBV7-6; J: TRBJ2-7; size: NA
CDR3: CASSPGSFYGYTF; DNA: TGTGCCAGCAGCCCCGGGAGCTTTTATGGCTACACCTTC; D: NA; V: TRBV25-1; J: TRBJ1-2; size: NA
CDR3: CASSENRGLWGYTF; DNA: TGTGCCAGCAGTGAAAACAGGGGGTTGTGGGGCTACACCTTC; D: TRBD1; V: TRBV2; J: TRBJ1-2; size: NA
CDR3: CASSYVRAETQYF; DNA: TGTGCCAGCAGTTACGTTAGGGCTGAGACCCAGTACTTC; D: NA; V: TRBV12-3/TRBV12-4; J: TRBJ2-5; size: many
CDR3: CASSSSGTYNEQFF; DNA: TGTGCCAGCAGTTCTAGCGGGACATACAATGAGCAGTTCTTC; D: TRBD2; V: TRBV6-5; J: TRBJ2-1; size: many